This T cell receptor (beta chain) was observed in a study of monozygotic twins with inflammatory bowel disease. TCRdb reprocessed the 5' RACE reads, keeping one entry per CDR3 protein, no DNA. Its table records 93,000 or so distinct CDR3 sequences. This CDR3 is 16 amino acids long. CDR1 is SEHNR and CDR2 is FQNEAQ in the germline V gene (reference sequence). Blood samples measuring around 2.4 ml were taken per donor. This rearrangement joins TRBV7-9 to TRBJ1-2; lacking DNA, the TRBD1 call made by TCRdb goes unchecked. This sequence was found in a human donor with ulcerative colitis or Crohn's disease, or a healthy co-twin of an affected twin (not recorded which). Sequencing was done on a sample of blood. CDR3: CASSLGGSPGASGYTF. Variable domain in full (rest from reference TRBV7-9 and TRBJ1-2): DTGVSQNPRHKITKRGQNVTFRCDPISEHNRLYWYRQTLGQGPEFLTYFQNEAQLEKSRLLSDRFSAERPKGSFSTLEIQRTEQGDSAMYLCASSLGGSPGASGYTFGSGTRLTVV.